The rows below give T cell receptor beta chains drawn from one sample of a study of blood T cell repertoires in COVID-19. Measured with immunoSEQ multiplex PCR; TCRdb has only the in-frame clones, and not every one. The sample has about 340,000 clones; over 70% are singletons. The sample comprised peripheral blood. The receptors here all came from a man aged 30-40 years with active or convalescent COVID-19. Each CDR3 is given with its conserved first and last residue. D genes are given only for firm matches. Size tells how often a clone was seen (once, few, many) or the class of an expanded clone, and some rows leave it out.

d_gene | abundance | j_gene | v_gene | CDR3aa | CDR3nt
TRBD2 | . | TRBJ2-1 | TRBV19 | CASTPRVAGGPEQFF | TGTGCCAGTACCCCCCGGGTAGCGGGGGGGCCTGAGCAGTTCTTC
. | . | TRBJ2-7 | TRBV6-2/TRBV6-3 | CASSLYYEQYF | TGTGCCAGCAGCTTATACTACGAGCAGTACTTC
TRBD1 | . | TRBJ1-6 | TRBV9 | CASSVSDTGGSPLHF | TGTGCCAGCAGCGTATCAGATACAGGGGGATCACCCCTCCACTTT
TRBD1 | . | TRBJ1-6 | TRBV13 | CASSIRDRDSPLHF | TGTGCCAGCAGCATCCGGGACAGGGATTCACCCCTCCACTTT
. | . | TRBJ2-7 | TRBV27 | CASSAFARDYEQYF | TGTGCCAGCAGCGCTTTTGCGAGAGACTACGAGCAGTACTTC
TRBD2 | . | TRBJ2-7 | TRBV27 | CASSLGGGSEQYF | TGTGCCAGCAGTTTGGGGGGGGGTAGCGAGCAGTACTTC
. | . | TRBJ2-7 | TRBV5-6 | CASNDLQGFPYEQYF | TGTGCCAGCAACGACTTACAGGGTTTTCCCTACGAGCAGTACTTC
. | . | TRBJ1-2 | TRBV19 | CASSMGNRAVGGYTF | TGTGCCAGTAGTATGGGTAACAGGGCTGTGGGAGGCTACACCTTC
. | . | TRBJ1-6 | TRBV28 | CASSFPATSSYNSPLHF | TGTGCCAGCAGTTTCCCAGCGACGAGCTCCTATAATTCACCCCTCCACTTT
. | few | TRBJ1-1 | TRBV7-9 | CASSLGRQAAGTEAFF | TGTGCCAGCAGCTTAGGTCGACAGGCGGCGGGCACTGAAGCTTTCTTT
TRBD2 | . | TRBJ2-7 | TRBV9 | CASSPGTSGTGVTYEQYF | TGTGCCAGCAGCCCGGGGACTAGCGGGACCGGAGTAACCTACGAGCAGTACTTC
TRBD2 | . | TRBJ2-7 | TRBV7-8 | CASRPREGNYEQYF | TGTGCCTCACGGCCGCGGGAGGGCAACTACGAGCAGTACTTC
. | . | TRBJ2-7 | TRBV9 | CASSVEVEPYEQYF | TGTGCCAGCAGCGTAGAGGTGGAGCCCTACGAGCAGTACTTC
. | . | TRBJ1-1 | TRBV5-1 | CASSLTAHTEAFF | TGCGCCAGCAGCTTGACAGCTCACACTGAAGCTTTCTTT
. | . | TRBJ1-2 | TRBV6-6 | CASSPLGGRHGYTF | TGTGCCAGCAGTCCCCTGGGGGGGAGGCATGGCTACACCTTC
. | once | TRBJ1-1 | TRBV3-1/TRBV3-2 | CATPAGENTEAFF | TGTGCCACCCCGGCCGGGGAAAACACTGAAGCTTTCTTT
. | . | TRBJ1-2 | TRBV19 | CASSVGQNYGYTF | TGTGCCAGTAGCGTTGGACAGAACTATGGCTACACCTTC
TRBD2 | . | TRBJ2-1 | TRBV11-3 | CASSFGLAGANEQFF | TGTGCCAGCAGCTTCGGACTAGCGGGAGCTAATGAGCAGTTCTTC
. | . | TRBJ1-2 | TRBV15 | CATSRDRRGYTF | TGTGCCACCAGCAGAGATCGTCGGGGCTACACCTTC
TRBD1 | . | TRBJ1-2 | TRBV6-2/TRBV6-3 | CASSLDRDRNLYGYTF | TGTGCCAGCAGCCTCGACAGGGATCGAAACCTCTATGGCTACACCTTC
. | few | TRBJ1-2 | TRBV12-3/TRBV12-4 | CASSSRGGYTF | TGTGCCAGCAGTTCTAGGGGCGGCTACACCTTC
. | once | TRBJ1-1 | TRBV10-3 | CASGTFRTEAFF | TGTGCCAGCGGGACTTTCCGGACTGAAGCTTTCTTT
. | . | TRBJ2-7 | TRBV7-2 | CASSFGGMLNEQYF | TGTGCCAGCAGCTTCGGCGGGATGCTAAACGAGCAGTACTTC
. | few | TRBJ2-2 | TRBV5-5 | CASSLQSTGELFF | TGTGCCAGCAGCTTACAGAGCACCGGGGAGCTGTTTTTT
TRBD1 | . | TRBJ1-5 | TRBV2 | CASEGTGENQPQHF | TGTGCCAGCGAAGGGACAGGGGAGAATCAGCCCCAGCATTTT
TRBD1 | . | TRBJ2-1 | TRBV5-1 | CASSLEPGQGSYNEQFF | TGCGCCAGCAGCTTGGAACCGGGACAGGGGTCGTACAATGAGCAGTTCTTC
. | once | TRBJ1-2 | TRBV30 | CAWRGGPAYGYTF | TGTGCCTGGAGGGGGGGGCCCGCCTATGGCTACACCTTC
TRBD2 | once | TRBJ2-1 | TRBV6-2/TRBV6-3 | CASSGSGGAREQFF | TGTGCCAGCAGTGGTAGCGGGGGGGCGAGGGAGCAGTTCTTC
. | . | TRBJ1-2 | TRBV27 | CASTLGGTGDF | TGTGCCAGCACCTTGGGCGGGACGGGGGACTTC